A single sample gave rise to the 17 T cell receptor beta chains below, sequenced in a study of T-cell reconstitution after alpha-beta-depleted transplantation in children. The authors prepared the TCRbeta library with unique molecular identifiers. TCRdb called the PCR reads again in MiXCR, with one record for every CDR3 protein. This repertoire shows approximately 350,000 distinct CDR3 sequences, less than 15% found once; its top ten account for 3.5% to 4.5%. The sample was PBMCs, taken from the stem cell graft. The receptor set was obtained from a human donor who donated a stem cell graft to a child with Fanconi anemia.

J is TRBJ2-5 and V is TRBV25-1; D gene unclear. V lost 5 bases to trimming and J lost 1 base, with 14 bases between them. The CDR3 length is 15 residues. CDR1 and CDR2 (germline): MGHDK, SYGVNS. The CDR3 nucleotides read TGTGCCAGCAGTCCTCGACACGTCGGCCAAGAGACCCAGTACTTC. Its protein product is CASSPRHVGQETQYF.

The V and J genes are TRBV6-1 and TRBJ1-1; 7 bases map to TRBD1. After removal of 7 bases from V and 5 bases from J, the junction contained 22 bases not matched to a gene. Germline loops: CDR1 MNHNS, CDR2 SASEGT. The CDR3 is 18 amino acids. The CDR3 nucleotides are TGTGCCAGCAACACAGGGTTCCTGCCCCGACAGGGCTGGACTGAAGCTTTCTTT. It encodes CASNTGFLPRQGWTEAFF.

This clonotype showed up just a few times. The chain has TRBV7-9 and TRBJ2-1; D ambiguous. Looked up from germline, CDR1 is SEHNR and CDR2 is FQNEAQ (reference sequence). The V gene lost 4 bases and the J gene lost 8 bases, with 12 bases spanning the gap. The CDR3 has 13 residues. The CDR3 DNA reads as TGTGCCAGCAGCTCCGACCGCCGGGATGAGCAGTTCTTC. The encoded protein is CASSSDRRDEQFF.

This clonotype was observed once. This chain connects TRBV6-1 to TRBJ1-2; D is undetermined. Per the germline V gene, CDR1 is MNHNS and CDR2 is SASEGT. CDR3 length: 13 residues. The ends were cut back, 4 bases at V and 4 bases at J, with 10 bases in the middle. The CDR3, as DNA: TGTGCCAGCAGTGGTCACACCTTCTATGGCTACACCTTC. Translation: CASSGHTFYGYTF.

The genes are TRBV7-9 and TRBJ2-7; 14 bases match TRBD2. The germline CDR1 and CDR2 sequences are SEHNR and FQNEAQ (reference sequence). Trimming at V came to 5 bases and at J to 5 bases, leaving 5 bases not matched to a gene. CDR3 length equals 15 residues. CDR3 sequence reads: CASSLRGLAGDEQYF. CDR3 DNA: TGTGCCAGCAGCCTCCGGGGACTAGCGGGGGACGAGCAGTACTTC.

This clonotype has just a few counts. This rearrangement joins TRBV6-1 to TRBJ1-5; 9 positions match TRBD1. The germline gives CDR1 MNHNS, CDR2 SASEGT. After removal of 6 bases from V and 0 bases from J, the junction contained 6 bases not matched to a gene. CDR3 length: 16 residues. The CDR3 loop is CASREQGAVSNQPQHF. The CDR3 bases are TGTGCCAGCAGAGAACAGGGGGCGGTTAGCAATCAGCCCCAGCATTTT.

The CDR3 DNA reads as TGTGCCAGCAGTAGAGGGGGCGGAAACACCATATATTTT. Amino acids: CASSRGGGNTIYF. The chain recombines TRBV27 with TRBJ1-3, with 7 nucleotides matching TRBD1. The CDR3 runs to 13 residues. The trim removed 5 bases at V and 4 bases at J, leaving 2 bases unmatched. Germline V gene sequence: CDR1 MNHEY, CDR2 SMNVEV (reference sequence).

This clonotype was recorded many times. CDR3 DNA: TGTGCCAGCAGCCCGACAGGGGTATCTGAAAAACTGTTTTTT. It codes for CASSPTGVSEKLFF. The chain uses TRBV12-3 or TRBV12-4 and TRBJ1-4; 8 nucleotides agree with TRBD1. The CDR3 consists of 14 residues. V shed 6 bases, J shed 7 bases, and the junction held 7 bases outside the gene matches.

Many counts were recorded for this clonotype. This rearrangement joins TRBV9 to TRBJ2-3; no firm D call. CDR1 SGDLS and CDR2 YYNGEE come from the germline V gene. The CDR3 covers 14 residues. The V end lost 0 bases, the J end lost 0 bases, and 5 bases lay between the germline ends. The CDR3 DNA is TGTGCCAGCAGCGTAGATCAGAGCACAGATACGCAGTATTTT. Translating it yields CASSVDQSTDTQYF.

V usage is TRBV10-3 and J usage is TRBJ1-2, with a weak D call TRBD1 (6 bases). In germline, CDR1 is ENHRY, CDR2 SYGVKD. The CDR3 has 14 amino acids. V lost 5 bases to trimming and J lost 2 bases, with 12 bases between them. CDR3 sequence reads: CAISNYRENYGYTF. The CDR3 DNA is TGTGCCATCAGTAATTACAGGGAAAACTATGGCTACACCTTC.

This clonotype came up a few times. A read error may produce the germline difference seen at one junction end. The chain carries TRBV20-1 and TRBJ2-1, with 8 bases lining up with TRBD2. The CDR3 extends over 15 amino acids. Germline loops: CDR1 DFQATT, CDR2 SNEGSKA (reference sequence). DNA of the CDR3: TGCAGTGCTAGCGGGGGGGTTACGGCCTACAATGAGAAGTTCTTC. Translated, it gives CSASGGVTAYNEKFF.

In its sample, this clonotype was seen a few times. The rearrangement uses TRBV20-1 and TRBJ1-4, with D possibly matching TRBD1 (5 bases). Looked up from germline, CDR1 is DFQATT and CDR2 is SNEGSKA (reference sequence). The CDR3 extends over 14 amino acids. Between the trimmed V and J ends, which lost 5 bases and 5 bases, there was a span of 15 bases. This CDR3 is CSAAGAGGNEKLFF. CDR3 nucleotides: TGCAGTGCTGCCGGTGCCGGGGGGAATGAAAAACTGTTTTTT.

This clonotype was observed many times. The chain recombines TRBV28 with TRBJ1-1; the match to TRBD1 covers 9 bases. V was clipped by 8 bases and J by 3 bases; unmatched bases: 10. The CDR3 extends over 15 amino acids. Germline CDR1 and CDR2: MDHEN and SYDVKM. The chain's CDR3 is CASRKDRGWDTEAFF. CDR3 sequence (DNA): TGTGCCAGCCGAAAGGACAGGGGATGGGACACTGAAGCTTTCTTT.

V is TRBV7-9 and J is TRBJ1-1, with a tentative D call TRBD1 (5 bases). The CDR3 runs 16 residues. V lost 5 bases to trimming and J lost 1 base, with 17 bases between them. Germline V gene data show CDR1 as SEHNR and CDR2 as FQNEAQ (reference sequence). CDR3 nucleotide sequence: TGTGCCAGCAGCGGACACTTATGGGGTTCGAACACTGAAGCTTTCTTT. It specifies CASSGHLWGSNTEAFF.

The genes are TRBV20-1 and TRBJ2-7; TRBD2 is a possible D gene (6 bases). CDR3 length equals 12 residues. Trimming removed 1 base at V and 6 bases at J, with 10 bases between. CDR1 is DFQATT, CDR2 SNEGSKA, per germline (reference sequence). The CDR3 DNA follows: TGCAGTGCTAGAGCCTCGGGAGCCGAGCAGTACTTC. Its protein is CSARASGAEQYF.

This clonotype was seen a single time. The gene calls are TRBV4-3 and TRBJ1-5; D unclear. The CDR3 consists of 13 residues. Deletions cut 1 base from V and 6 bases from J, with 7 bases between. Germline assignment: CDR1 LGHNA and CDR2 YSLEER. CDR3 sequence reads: CASSQGPSQPQHF. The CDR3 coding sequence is TGCGCCAGCAGCCAAGGGCCCTCTCAGCCCCAGCATTTT.

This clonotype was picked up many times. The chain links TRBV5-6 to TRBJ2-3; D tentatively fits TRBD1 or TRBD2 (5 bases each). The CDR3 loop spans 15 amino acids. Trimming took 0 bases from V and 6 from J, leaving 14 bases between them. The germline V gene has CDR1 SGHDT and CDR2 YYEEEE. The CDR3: CASSLVASGGDTQYF. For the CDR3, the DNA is TGTGCCAGCAGCTTGGTAGCATCTGGGGGTGATACGCAGTATTTT.